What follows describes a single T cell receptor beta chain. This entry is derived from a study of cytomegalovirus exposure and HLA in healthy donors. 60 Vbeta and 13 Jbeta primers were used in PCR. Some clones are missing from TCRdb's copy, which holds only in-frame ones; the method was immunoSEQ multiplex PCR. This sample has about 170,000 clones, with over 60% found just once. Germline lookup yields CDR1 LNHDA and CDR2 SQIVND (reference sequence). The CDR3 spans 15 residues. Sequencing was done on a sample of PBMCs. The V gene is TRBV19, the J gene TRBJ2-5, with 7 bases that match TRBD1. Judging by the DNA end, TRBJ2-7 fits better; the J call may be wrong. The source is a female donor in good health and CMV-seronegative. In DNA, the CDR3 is TGTGCCAGTACCCCGGGACAGCTTCACTCCTACGAGCAGTACTTC. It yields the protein CASTPGQLHSYEQYF.